By share, the clone carrying this TCR beta chain counts as medium-sized. Its antigen is unidentified. The sample originates from a study of vaccination and CD4 T cells after COVID-19. Study as a whole: Sample collection from a few convalescent patients took place at day 14 and days 161 to 241 post-vaccination. Spike peptides, overlapping and drawn from SARS-CoV-2, HCoV-NL63, HCoV-OC43 and HCoV-229E, were used to stimulate cells. Study results and limitations: It was found that, in convalescent patients, 304 of 307 vaccine-specific clones were spike mono-reactive.

Time point specified: late sampling 161 to 241 days after vaccination in a few convalescent patients. This sample's treatment: roughly 11-day PBMC culture with coronavirus spike peptide pools or control peptides (ViraFEST assay). Sequencing of DNA taken from cultured CD4+ T cells relied on the Oncomine TCR Beta short-read assay. TCRdb reprocessed the PCR reads via MiXCR and lists one record per CDR3 protein. The data hold nearly 25,000 distinct CDR3 sequences, with about 29% observed a single time. The V gene lost 3 bases and the J gene lost 0 bases, with 11 bases spanning the gap. The CDR3 runs 15 residues. Germline V gene data show CDR1 as DFQATT and CDR2 as SNEGSKA (reference sequence).

The clonotype comes from a human donor who had recovered from COVID-19. The genes are TRBV20-1 and TRBJ2-2, with D possibly being TRBD1 (6 bases). The starting material was CD4+ T cells from blood, cultured in vitro, obtained about 7 months after SARS-CoV-2 vaccination. CDR3 protein: CSASPGETNTGELFF. In DNA, the CDR3 is TGCAGTGCTAGCCCAGGGGAAACGAACACCGGGGAGCTGTTTTTT.